Listed here are 9 T cell receptor beta chains from one sample, sequenced in a study of neoadjuvant anti-PD-1 for oral cavity cancer. TCRdb's copy holds only in-frame clones and misses some; the assay was immunoSEQ multiplex PCR. The sample lists under 10,000 clones; 70% to 80% were seen once. The sample's time point: after neoadjuvant nivolumab, at surgical resection. The source material was PBMCs, sampled after nivolumab (anti-PD-1) treatment. These receptors were obtained from a person between 40 and 80 years old with oral cavity squamous cell carcinoma.

The CDR3 reads CASSEKGNGKNIQYF. CDR3 DNA sequence: TGTGCCAGCAGTGAGAAGGGCAATGGCAAAAACATTCAGTACTTC. The V gene is TRBV25-1, the J gene TRBJ2-4; D remains ambiguous. Germline-derived CDR1 and CDR2 are MGHDK and SYGVNS. Trimming left V 3 bases short and J 3 bases short, with 12 bases between. This CDR3 has 15 amino acids.

The chain carries TRBV5-1 and TRBJ2-2; 11 positions agree with TRBD1. Per germline, CDR1 SGHRS and CDR2 YFSETQ. There are 16 residues in the CDR3. With V trimmed by 4 bases and J by 7 bases, 9 bases remained unmatched. Written as DNA, the CDR3 is TGCGCCAGCAGCATCCGGACAGGGGGCGTCAGCGGGGAGCTGTTTTTT. Protein sequence: CASSIRTGGVSGELFF.

The V call is TRBV5-6, the J call TRBJ1-2; 10 nucleotides match TRBD1. After removal of 2 bases from V and 3 bases from J, the junction contained 7 bases not matched to a gene. CDR1 and CDR2 from the germline V gene are SGHDT and YYEEEE. This CDR3 spans 16 amino acids. CDR3 sequence reads: CASSLLRDRGDYGYTF. The DNA for the CDR3 is TGTGCCAGCAGCTTATTACGGGACAGGGGAGACTATGGCTACACCTTC.

V is TRBV4-1 and J is TRBJ2-5; TRBD2 aligns across 11 bases. The CDR3 totals 16 residues. Trimming took 4 bases from V and 2 from J; bases not matched to a gene: 6. CDR1 is MGHRA and CDR2 is YSYEKL in the germline V gene. The CDR3 DNA sequence: TGCGCCAGCAGCCGTCCACTAGCGGGAGTACAAGAGACCCAGTACTTC. It yields the protein CASSRPLAGVQETQYF.

This chain connects TRBV5-1 to TRBJ2-2; 14 bases agree with TRBD2. The CDR3 has 19 residues. Germline trimming cut 4 bases from V and 4 bases from J; bases unmatched to any gene: 12. The germline V gene has CDR1 SGHRS and CDR2 YFSETQ. The CDR3 DNA reads TGCGCCAGCAGCACAACCGCGGGACTAGCGGGAGCGGTCACCGGGGAGCTGTTTTTT. Its protein product is CASSTTAGLAGAVTGELFF.

The J gene is TRBJ1-2, the V gene TRBV27; D gene ambiguous. The V end was cut by 4 bases, the J end by 4 bases, with 16 bases between. CDR1 is MNHEY, CDR2 SMNVEV, per germline (reference sequence). The CDR3 sequence is 15 residues long. In nucleotides, the CDR3 is TGTGCCAGCAGTTCCTCGACTAGACCTTCCTATGGCTACACCTTC. Amino acid sequence: CASSSSTRPSYGYTF.

The chain combines TRBV6-1 with TRBJ2-5; D uncertain. Germline V gene lookup returns CDR1 MNHNS and CDR2 SASEGT. This CDR3 has 13 amino acids. Between the trimmed V and J ends, which lost 0 bases and 6 bases, there was a span of 8 bases. CDR3 coding DNA: TGTGCCAGCAGTGAAGCCTCACAACAGACCCAGTACTTC. Translated, it gives CASSEASQQTQYF.

V gene TRBV7-2 combines with J gene TRBJ2-3; D is ambiguous. With 4 bases removed from V and 2 bases from J, the gap between germline ends came to 22 bases. The CDR3 has 18 amino acids. Germline V CDR1 and CDR2: SGHTA, FQGNSA. The CDR3 nucleotides are TGTGCCAGCAGCTCAATGGACCTGGGCCATATCTACACAGATACGCAGTATTTT. It specifies CASSSMDLGHIYTDTQYF.

The gene calls are TRBV7-8 and TRBJ2-3, with D hard to call. The CDR3 is 14 residues long. Germline CDR1 SGHVS, CDR2 FQNEAQ. V shed 4 bases and J shed 5 bases, with 13 bases lying between them. This CDR3 is CASSSLGLGDTQYF. In DNA form, the CDR3 reads TGTGCCAGCAGCTCCCTGGGCCTAGGAGATACGCAGTATTTT.